Listed here are 18 T cell receptor beta chains from one sample, sequenced in a study of cytomegalovirus exposure and HLA in healthy donors. Use of 60 Vbeta and 13 Jbeta primers characterized the PCR. Some clones are missing from TCRdb's copy, which holds only in-frame ones; the method was immunoSEQ multiplex PCR. The sample lists 60,000 to 75,000 clones, around 73% occurring once. Sequencing input: PBMCs. These receptor sequences come from a man aged 50-59 years in good health and CMV-seronegative.

The chain combines TRBV6-1 with TRBJ1-1, with D tentatively TRBD1 (5 bases). Trimming pared 8 bases from V and 0 bases from J, leaving 13 bases between. The V gene's germline CDR1 is MNHNS and CDR2 SASEGT. This CDR3 has 14 residues. The DNA for the CDR3 is TGTGCCAGCGGTTCAGACAGATTGAACACTGAAGCTTTCTTT. Protein product: CASGSDRLNTEAFF.

The gene calls are TRBV6-6 and TRBJ1-2; D perhaps matches TRBD1 (5 bases). Germline V gene lookup returns CDR1 MNHNY and CDR2 SVGAGI (reference sequence). The CDR3 is 15 residues long. V was trimmed by 3 bases and J by 4 bases, leaving 15 bases between them. The CDR3 region is CASSYGRGGSYGYTF. CDR3 in DNA: TGTGCCAGCAGTTATGGCCGGGGGGGATCCTATGGCTACACCTTC.

This clone was observed a few times. This chain connects TRBV19 to TRBJ1-1, with 8 positions matching TRBD1. CDR3 size: 15 residues. The V and J ends lost 4 bases and 0 bases, in that order; junction bases with no gene match: 4. Per the germline V gene, CDR1 is LNHDA and CDR2 is SQIVND (reference sequence). This chain's CDR3 is CASSTRQGMNTEAFF. The CDR3 DNA is TGTGCCAGTAGTACCCGACAGGGGATGAACACTGAAGCTTTCTTT.

This clone was observed a handful of times. The V call is TRBV19, the J call TRBJ2-1, with a possible D match to TRBD2 (6 bases). V was clipped by 7 bases and J by 3 bases, with 13 bases between them. CDR3 length: 14 residues. CDR1 LNHDA and CDR2 SQIVND come from the germline V gene (reference sequence). In nucleotides, the CDR3 is TGTGCCAGTACCCCGGGACTGTACTACAATGAGCAGTTCTTC. Translating gives CASTPGLYYNEQFF.

This clone was detected once. V gene TRBV12-5 combines with J gene TRBJ2-3; D is ambiguous. Germline V lookup: CDR1 LGHNT, CDR2 FRNRAP. V lost 0 bases, J lost 6 bases, and 10 bases lay in between. The CDR3 extends over 14 amino acids. The CDR3 sequence is CASGLVRESDTQYF. For the CDR3, the DNA is TGTGCTAGTGGTTTGGTACGAGAGTCGGATACGCAGTATTTT.

The rearrangement joins TRBV11-2 to TRBJ1-2; 10 bases are shared with TRBD1. The germline gives CDR1 SGHAT, CDR2 FQNNGV. The CDR3 runs 14 residues. V dropped 4 bases and J dropped 7; count of bases not matched to a gene: 6. CDR3 sequence: CASSSGQGVTGYTF. In DNA, the CDR3 is TGTGCCAGCAGCTCCGGACAGGGGGTAACTGGCTACACCTTC.

V is TRBV6-1 and J is TRBJ2-1, with D perhaps TRBD1 (6 bases). The CDR3 is 14 residues long. The V end lost 3 bases, the J end lost 8 bases, and 14 bases lay between the germline ends. Germline CDR1 MNHNS, CDR2 SASEGT. The CDR3 nucleotides are TGTGCCAGCAGTGATGAAGGACAGTATTATGAGCAGTTCTTC. Translated: CASSDEGQYYEQFF.

The chain is built from TRBV9 and TRBJ2-2; the match to TRBD1 covers 7 bases. The germline V gene encodes CDR1 SGDLS and CDR2 YYNGEE. The length of the CDR3 is 17 residues. V was pared by 1 base and J by 2 bases, with 8 bases of the junction left unmatched. This CDR3 is CASSVSLVGGNTGELFF. The CDR3 bases are TGTGCCAGCAGCGTATCTCTGGTAGGGGGCAACACCGGGGAGCTGTTTTTT.

The rearrangement links TRBV6-5 to TRBJ1-5, with D hard to call. The CDR3 has 16 residues. V was pared by 0 bases and J by 3 bases, with 12 bases between. Germline CDR1 is MNHEY and CDR2 is SVGAGI. CDR3 in amino acids: CASSYSSIGFNQPQHF. The CDR3 nucleotides read TGTGCCAGCAGTTACTCGAGCATCGGGTTCAATCAGCCCCAGCATTTT.

The rearrangement links TRBV5-1 to TRBJ2-1; 7 bases align to TRBD1. From germline, CDR1 is SGHRS and CDR2 YFSETQ. The J segment lost 0 bases and the V segment lost 0 bases, leaving 3 bases of the junction unmatched. This CDR3 is 16 amino acids long. The CDR3 reads CASSLEPGGSYNEQFF. CDR3 DNA sequence: TGCGCCAGCAGCTTGGAACCAGGGGGCTCCTACAATGAGCAGTTCTTC.

The chain couples TRBV6-1 to TRBJ1-5; D unresolved. This CDR3 spans 11 amino acids. The germline V gene encodes CDR1 MNHNS and CDR2 SASEGT. V lost 2 bases, J lost 7 bases, and 3 bases lay in between. This CDR3 is CASSEQQPQHF. The CDR3, as DNA: TGTGCCAGCAGTGAACAGCAGCCCCAGCATTTT.

This clone was observed a few times. The chain has TRBV30 and TRBJ2-5; 10 positions match TRBD1. The CDR3 runs 13 residues. The ends lost 5 bases at V and 4 bases at J; junction bases unmatched: 4. Germline-derived CDR1 and CDR2 are GTSNPN and SVGIG (reference sequence). This CDR3 is CAWAWTGGETQYF. In nucleotides, the CDR3 is TGTGCCTGGGCCTGGACAGGGGGAGAGACCCAGTACTTC.

V is TRBV29-1 and J is TRBJ2-6; D is undetermined. V gave up 5 bases and J gave up 0 bases, with 8 bases separating them. The length of the CDR3 is 14 residues. The germline V gene encodes CDR1 SQVTM and CDR2 ANQGSEA. CDR3 sequence (DNA): TGCAGCGTTCCTTCGGGCTCTGGGGCCAACGTCCTGACTTTC. Translating gives CSVPSGSGANVLTF.

This chain connects TRBV5-1 to TRBJ1-2; possibly TRBD1 for D (5 bases). Trimming left V 2 bases short and J 4 bases short, with 9 bases between. CDR1 is SGHRS, CDR2 YFSETQ, per germline. This CDR3 comprises 13 residues. CDR3 sequence reads: CASSFPGFYGYTF. The CDR3 DNA sequence: TGCGCCAGCAGCTTTCCAGGGTTCTATGGCTACACCTTC.

This clone was seen a handful of times. This rearrangement joins TRBV6-1 to TRBJ2-1, with TRBD1 matching 9 bases. The germline CDR1 and CDR2 sequences are MNHNS and SASEGT. V was pared by 10 bases and J by 10 bases, with 14 bases of the junction left unmatched. This CDR3 is built from 14 residues. CDR3 amino acids: CATNRDRDIGEQFF. Here the CDR3 DNA reads TGTGCCACTAACCGGGACAGGGACATAGGGGAGCAGTTCTTC.

This clone was seen once. The chain joins TRBV5-1 to TRBJ1-5, with D perhaps matching TRBD1 (6 bases). The CDR3 has 15 amino acids. Deletions cut 0 bases from V and 2 bases from J, with 9 bases between. Looked up from germline, CDR1 is SGHRS and CDR2 is YFSETQ. Written as DNA, the CDR3 is TGCGCCAGCAGCTTGGGGGAGGGGGGCAATCAGCCCCAGCATTTT. Encoded protein: CASSLGEGGNQPQHF.

The chain couples TRBV6-5 to TRBJ1-2; D is undetermined. The germline V and J ends were trimmed by 10 bases and 5 bases, with 20 bases remaining between them. Germline V lookup: CDR1 MNHEY, CDR2 SVGAGI. There are 14 residues in the CDR3. CDR3 loop: CATRPFDEGYGYTF. CDR3 bases: TGTGCCACCCGACCGTTTGACGAGGGATATGGCTACACCTTC.

This clone was seen more than once but under ten times. The chain joins TRBV7-9 to TRBJ2-1, with TRBD1 matching 8 bases. This CDR3 region has 15 residues. Germline assignment: CDR1 SEHNR and CDR2 FQNEAQ (reference sequence). Trimming took 1 base from V and 10 from J; bases not matched to a gene: 9. The CDR3 here is CASSLVGDRGEEQFF. CDR3 nucleotides: TGTGCCAGCAGCTTAGTGGGAGACAGGGGAGAGGAGCAGTTCTTC.